In its sample, the clone carrying this T cell receptor (beta chain) was seen once. This sample is part of a study of control samples from healthy donors and cancer patients. This CDR3 has 16 amino acids. CDR1 and CDR2 from the germline V gene are SGHRS and YFSETQ. V lost 0 bases to trimming and J lost 1 base, with 12 bases between them. TCRdb's table, derived via immunoSEQ multiplex PCR, lists solely in-frame clones and lacks some. The profile shows under 150,000 clones, approximately 87% of them singletons. J is TRBJ2-3 and V is TRBV5-1; possible D gene TRBD2, 5 bases. The material sequenced was blood. The TCR originated in a man in his sixties in good health. For the CDR3, the DNA is TGCGCCAGCAGCTTGGTAGTCCTAGCAGGCACAGATACGCAGTATTTT. Translated: CASSLVVLAGTDTQYF.